This T cell receptor (beta chain) came from a study of identical twins. The CDR3 sequence is 15 residues long. After removal of 3 bases from V and 10 bases from J, the junction contained 10 bases not matched to a gene. Germline V gene sequence: CDR1 LNHNV, CDR2 YYDKDF (reference sequence). Broader study findings: A lower insertion count was a feature of abundant cord blood beta clonotypes, with no such feature in memory repertoires.

As to this clonotype: Its specificity is unknown.

TCRdb used MiXCR to reprocess the 5' RACE reads, holding one entry per CDR3 protein. The table has roughly 750,000 distinct CDR3 sequences, around 20% seen once. The data also belong to a second study, concerning T cells expressing NK-cell markers. As reported in that work: Among eight sequenced donors, seven carried HCMV seropositivity while one was seronegative. Whether expanded NKG2C-expressing T cell clones recognize HCMV is unknown.

This chain uses TRBV15 with TRBJ2-1; TRBD2 agrees at 9 bases. This clonotype originated in a woman aged 18-35 years in good health. The sample comprised PBMCs. As DNA, the CDR3 is TGTGCCACCAGCAGTACCACTAGCGGGCGGCGGGAGCAGTTCTTC. Translation: CATSSTTSGRREQFF. The full variable domain, rest sourced from reference TRBV15 and TRBJ2-1, is DAMVIQNPRYQVTQFGKPVTLSCSQTLNHNVMYWYQQKSSQAPKLLFHYYDKDFNNEADTPDNFQSRRPNTSFCFLDIRSPGLGDTAMYLCATSSTTSGRREQFFGPGTRLTVL.